These T cell receptor beta chains were read from a single sample in a study of CD8 T cells in ankylosing spondylitis. Using its own MiXCR run on the 5' RACE reads, TCRdb lists one record per CDR3 protein. The sample has approximately 240,000 distinct CDR3 sequences; 20% to 30% are singletons. The sequencing input was blood, either unsorted or a sorted T cell fraction (not recorded which). These receptors all come from a male donor with ankylosing spondylitis or in good health (not recorded which). Each CDR3 is given with its conserved first and last residue. Fields, in order: J gene, D gene, clone size, V gene, CDR3 protein, CDR3 DNA. A D gene is named only where the DNA matches it firmly. Size tells how often a clone was seen (once, few, many) or the class of an expanded clone, and some rows leave it out.

J: TRBJ1-4; D: .; size: .; V: TRBV20-1; CDR3: CSGTGANEKLFF; DNA: TGCAGTGGGACGGGGGCCAATGAAAAACTGTTTTTT
J: TRBJ2-1; D: .; size: .; V: TRBV9; CDR3: CASSRSTYNEQFF; DNA: TGTGCCAGCAGCCGGTCGACCTACAATGAGCAGTTCTTC
J: TRBJ2-5; D: TRBD2; size: few; V: TRBV27; CDR3: CASRVAGGQETQYF; DNA: TGTGCCAGCAGGGTAGCGGGGGGTCAAGAGACCCAGTACTTC
J: TRBJ1-1; D: .; size: many; V: TRBV3-1; CDR3: CASSLGGDTEAFF; DNA: TGTGCCAGCAGCCTAGGGGGTGACACTGAAGCTTTCTTT
J: TRBJ2-2; D: .; size: many; V: TRBV12-3/TRBV12-4; CDR3: CASSLLRTGELFF; DNA: TGTGCCAGCAGTTTGCTGAGGACCGGGGAGCTGTTTTTT
J: TRBJ1-3; D: .; size: many; V: TRBV4-2; CDR3: CASSQVSPERSGNTIYF; DNA: TGTGCCAGCAGCCAGGTCTCTCCAGAGCGGTCTGGAAACACCATATATTTT
J: TRBJ2-7; D: .; size: .; V: TRBV7-3; CDR3: CASSLPGATYEQYF; DNA: TGTGCCAGCAGCTTACCAGGGGCGACCTACGAGCAGTACTTC
J: TRBJ2-3; D: .; size: many; V: TRBV12-3/TRBV12-4; CDR3: CASSPPVYTDTQYF; DNA: TGTGCCAGCAGTCCCCCGGTCTACACAGATACGCAGTATTTT
J: TRBJ2-7; D: .; size: few; V: TRBV12-3/TRBV12-4; CDR3: CASSWRSAHSYEQYF; DNA: TGTGCCAGCAGTTGGAGGTCAGCCCACTCCTACGAGCAGTACTTC
J: TRBJ2-1; D: TRBD2; size: many; V: TRBV20-1; CDR3: CSARDEGGLGNEQFF; DNA: TGCAGTGCTAGAGATGAGGGGGGACTAGGCAATGAGCAGTTCTTC
J: TRBJ1-5; D: .; size: many; V: TRBV20-1; CDR3: CSARRTLDQPQHF; DNA: TGCAGTGCTAGACGGACACTAGATCAGCCCCAGCATTTT
J: TRBJ2-7; D: TRBD2; size: .; V: TRBV20-1; CDR3: CSASGGMGPYEQYF; DNA: TGCAGTGCCAGCGGGGGGATGGGTCCCTACGAGCAGTACTTC
J: TRBJ1-5; D: .; size: many; V: TRBV12-3/TRBV12-4; CDR3: CASSLEPQPQHF; DNA: TGTGCCAGCAGTTTAGAACCCCAGCCCCAGCATTTT
J: TRBJ2-3; D: .; size: many; V: TRBV10-1; CDR3: CASSESDGGTDTQYF; DNA: TGCGCCAGCAGTGAGTCTGACGGGGGCACAGATACGCAGTATTTT
J: TRBJ2-3; D: TRBD2; size: .; V: TRBV20-1; CDR3: CSAKQGGADTQYF; DNA: TGCAGTGCTAAGCAGGGAGGGGCAGATACGCAGTATTTT
J: TRBJ2-1; D: TRBD1; size: many; V: TRBV10-3; CDR3: CAISESTGGHNEQFF; DNA: TGTGCCATCAGTGAGTCGACAGGGGGCCACAATGAGCAGTTCTTC
J: TRBJ2-3; D: TRBD1; size: .; V: TRBV2; CDR3: CAGTGTVADTQYF; DNA: TGTGCCGGTACCGGGACAGTGGCAGATACGCAGTATTTT
J: TRBJ1-5; D: TRBD1; size: .; V: TRBV18; CDR3: CASSSGTVDQPQHF; DNA: TGTGCCAGCTCATCCGGGACAGTTGATCAGCCCCAGCATTTT
J: TRBJ1-4; D: .; size: few; V: TRBV29-1; CDR3: CSVEQVGNEKLFF; DNA: TGCAGCGTTGAACAGGTTGGAAATGAAAAACTGTTTTTT
J: TRBJ2-4; D: .; size: .; V: TRBV6-1; CDR3: CASRTRAKNIQYF; DNA: TGTGCCAGCAGGACAAGAGCCAAAAACATTCAGTACTTC
J: TRBJ2-5; D: TRBD2; size: .; V: TRBV20-1; CDR3: CSASRASGAETQYF; DNA: TGCAGTGCTAGTAGGGCTAGCGGGGCGGAGACCCAGTACTTC